Following are 3 T cell receptor beta chains from one sample sequenced in a study of early T cells in non-severe SARS-CoV-2 infection. MiXCR, applied by TCRdb to the 5' RACE reads, yields one record per CDR3 protein. The repertoire includes 50,000 to 70,000 distinct CDR3 sequences, 10% of them detected once, and about 9.4% sits in the top ten. The sequenced material came from whole blood. The receptors were sampled from an adult who was a healthcare worker with PCR-confirmed SARS-CoV-2 infection or an uninfected control (not recorded which).

Ten or more counts support this clonotype. The chain carries TRBV7-8 and TRBJ2-2, with D uncertain. Trimming took 5 bases from V and 5 from J, leaving 9 bases between them. The germline CDR1 and CDR2 sequences are SGHVS and FQNEAQ. The CDR3 is 13 amino acids. This chain's CDR3 is CASSPQVTGELFF. The CDR3 nucleotides read TGTGCCAGCAGCCCCCAGGTAACCGGGGAGCTGTTTTTT.

This CDR3 is CSVEEAVPYNEQFF. CDR3 in DNA: TGCAGCGTTGAAGAGGCAGTTCCCTACAATGAGCAGTTCTTC. V gene TRBV29-1 combines with J gene TRBJ2-1; D is uncertain. CDR1 and CDR2 from the germline V gene are SQVTM and ANQGSEA. V lost 0 bases, J lost 2 bases, and 8 bases lay in between. There are 14 residues in the CDR3.

This clonotype was seen more than once but under ten times. The gene calls are TRBV29-1 and TRBJ1-2, with D unresolved. CDR3 size: 10 residues. V was trimmed by 5 bases and J by 6 bases, leaving 7 bases between them. Germline V CDR1 and CDR2: SQVTM, ANQGSEA. CDR3 protein: CSVLEDGYTF. The CDR3 DNA follows: TGCAGCGTTCTGGAGGATGGCTACACCTTC.